The rows below give T cell receptor beta chains drawn from one sample of a study of T-cell reconstitution after alpha-beta-depleted transplantation in children. TCRdb re-called the PCR reads through MiXCR, storing one row per CDR3 protein. The sample yields more than 200,000 distinct CDR3 sequences, about a sixth seen once. This specimen was PBMCs, mostly from graft donor cells, taken 360 days after TCRalphabeta/CD19-depleted stem cell transplant. Receptors originate from a male patient aged 2-9 years who had a stem cell transplant for acute lymphoblastic leukemia, so the T cells may come from the graft donor. Each CDR3 is given with its conserved first and last residue. D genes are given only for firm matches. Only some rows state a clone size, as once, few, many or a class for expanded clones.

TRBJ1-1,TRBV6-1,-,TRBD1,TGTGCCAGCAGGAGGGACCCGGGACAGGGTGGGAACACTGAAGCTTTCTTT,CASRRDPGQGGNTEAFF
TRBJ1-5,TRBV7-2,-,-,TGTGCCAGCAGCTCGGTGGGGGGGGCTAGCAATCAGCCCCAGCATTTT,CASSSVGGASNQPQHF
TRBJ2-6,TRBV20-1,few,-,TGCAGTGCTAGAGACGCTGGGGCCAACGTCCTGACTTTC,CSARDAGANVLTF
TRBJ2-1,TRBV27,-,TRBD2,TGTGCCAGTACTCCACTAGCGGGACGTCACAATGAGCAGTTCTTC,CASTPLAGRHNEQFF
TRBJ2-2,TRBV10-3,many,TRBD2,TGTGCCATCAGTGAGCCCAGGACTAGCATGAACACCGGGGAGCTGTTTTTT,CAISEPRTSMNTGELFF
TRBJ2-5,TRBV20-1,-,-,TGCAGTGCCAGGGATAGGGGACCAGAGAAGACCCAGTACTTC,CSARDRGPEKTQYF
TRBJ1-6,TRBV27,many,TRBD1,TGTGCCAGCAGTTTAAACCGGGACAGCCTTTATAATTCACCCCTCCACTTT,CASSLNRDSLYNSPLHF
TRBJ1-6,TRBV6-2/TRBV6-3,few,TRBD1,TGTGCCAGCAGGACAGGGGAACATTCACCCCTCCACTTT,CASRTGEHSPLHF
TRBJ2-1,TRBV5-1,-,-,TGCGCCAGCAGCCAGACAGAGGGCCTAAACAATGAGCAGTTCTTC,CASSQTEGLNNEQFF
TRBJ2-3,TRBV12-3/TRBV12-4,few,TRBD2,TGTGCCAGCAGCGTAGGAGCGGGGGCCCGGTATACGCAGTATTTT,CASSVGAGARYTQYF
TRBJ2-2,TRBV12-3/TRBV12-4,few,-,TGTGCCAGCAGTTTCAGCAGAACGAACACCGGGGAGCTGTTTTTT,CASSFSRTNTGELFF
TRBJ2-3,TRBV2,many,-,TGTGCCAGCAGCACACAGGGTACAGATACGCAGTATTTT,CASSTQGTDTQYF
TRBJ2-2,TRBV6-1,few,TRBD2,TGTGCCAGCAGTATCTGGGAGGGAGGAGACACCGGGGAGCTGTTTTTT,CASSIWEGGDTGELFF
TRBJ1-6,TRBV12-3/TRBV12-4,-,-,TGTGCCAGCAGTTTGGGATTACCCCTCCACTTT,CASSLGLPLHF
TRBJ2-7,TRBV5-1,few,TRBD1,TGCGCCAGCAGCTCTCCGGACAGGGTACACTACGAGCAGTACTTC,CASSSPDRVHYEQYF
TRBJ2-5,TRBV12-3/TRBV12-4,-,-,TGTGCCAGCAGTCCTGGACCTCACCTAAGGGGGGCCCAGTACTTC,CASSPGPHLRGAQYF
TRBJ2-1,TRBV24-1,-,TRBD2,TGTGCCACCAGTGATTCCTCCCTTAGCGGGGGGGCTCGAAATGAGCAGTTCTTC,CATSDSSLSGGARNEQFF
TRBJ2-5,TRBV15,-,TRBD2,TGTGCCACCAGACGGGACTGGCGGGGGGCTCGCGAGACCCAGTACTTC,CATRRDWRGARETQYF
TRBJ1-2,TRBV12-3/TRBV12-4,few,-,TGTGCCAGCAGTTACGGTGGCAGGGCCAACTATGGCTACACCTTC,CASSYGGRANYGYTF
TRBJ2-3,TRBV12-3/TRBV12-4,-,TRBD1,TGTGCCAGCAGTGCGACAGGGACGGCAGATACGCAGTATTTT,CASSATGTADTQYF
TRBJ2-7,TRBV27,-,-,TGTGCCAGCAGTCTATCGGGCGGACAACGCGAGCAGTACTTC,CASSLSGGQREQYF
TRBJ2-2,TRBV6-2/TRBV6-3,few,-,TGTGCCAGCGGAAAGCGTAGCACCGGGGAGCTGTTTTTT,CASGKRSTGELFF
TRBJ1-1,TRBV15,few,-,TGTGCCACCAGCAGAGGACGGATTGAAGCTTTCTTT,CATSRGRIEAFF
TRBJ1-6,TRBV18,few,-,TGTGCCAGCTCACCAATCGGGGCTAATTCACCCCTCCACTTT,CASSPIGANSPLHF
TRBJ2-7,TRBV3-1,once,-,TGTGCCAGCAGCCAATCAGACACCCTCCCCGAGCAGTACTTC,CASSQSDTLPEQYF
TRBJ2-1,TRBV5-5,-,-,TGTGCCAGCAGCTGGATTTTAGGACTGGACTACAATGAGCAGTTCTTC,CASSWILGLDYNEQFF
TRBJ1-2,TRBV6-6,few,-,TGTGCCAGCAGTAGCAATCCGGCTTATGGCTACACCTTC,CASSSNPAYGYTF
TRBJ2-7,TRBV7-8,-,-,TGTGCCAGCAGCTTTTTCCGGGGGAGCTACGAGCAGTACTTC,CASSFFRGSYEQYF
TRBJ2-1,TRBV2,few,TRBD2,TGTGCCAGCAGTCCGGGACTAGCGGGGGGGCCAGATTGTGAGCAGTTCTTC,CASSPGLAGGPDCEQFF
TRBJ2-5,TRBV10-1,-,TRBD2,TGCGCCAGCAGTGAGTCGGGTCTAGCGGGGGGCCCTTGGCAAGAGACCCAGTACTTC,CASSESGLAGGPWQETQYF
TRBJ2-1,TRBV5-1,-,TRBD2,TGCGCCAGCAGCTCACTTGGAGGTAGCGGGGGGCGTCGGGACTACAATGAGCAGTTCTTC,CASSSLGGSGGRRDYNEQFF
TRBJ2-1,TRBV20-1,-,-,TGCAGTGCCCTAGGGGGGCGGGGCTCCTACAATGAGCAGTTCTTC,CSALGGRGSYNEQFF
TRBJ1-2,TRBV7-9,few,-,TGTGCCAGCAGCCCAACATTAGAGCTGGTCCCGGGATATGGCTACACCTTC,CASSPTLELVPGYGYTF
TRBJ1-1,TRBV7-9,once,-,TGTGCCAGCAGTCAAGACAGAACTGAAGCTTTCTTT,CASSQDRTEAFF
TRBJ2-2,TRBV29-1,-,-,TGCAGCGTTGCCCGGGGCCTGAACACCGGGGAGCTGTTTTTT,CSVARGLNTGELFF
TRBJ2-5,TRBV4-1,few,TRBD2,TGCGCCAGCAGCCAAGTGGCTAGCGGGGGCAGGTACCAAGAGACCCAGTACTTC,CASSQVASGGRYQETQYF
TRBJ2-1,TRBV5-1,many,TRBD2,TGCGCCAGCAGCAGAAGGGGACTAGCGGGGGGGCCCTACAATGAGCAGTTCTTC,CASSRRGLAGGPYNEQFF
TRBJ1-2,TRBV5-1,few,TRBD1,TGCGCCAGCAGCTTTGGGGGACAGGGAGGGAGAGACTATGGCTACACCTTC,CASSFGGQGGRDYGYTF
TRBJ1-4,TRBV7-9,many,-,TGTGCCAGCAGCCCGAAAGGACCGGAAAAACTGTTTTTT,CASSPKGPEKLFF
TRBJ1-2,TRBV28,few,-,TGTGCCAGCAGTCCAAAGGGGGGCTTTGCCTATGGCTACACCTTC,CASSPKGGFAYGYTF